This record looks at one T cell receptor (beta chain) sequence and its context. Antigen specificity is unknown. The data stem from a study of PD-1 blockade in classical Hodgkin lymphoma. About the research overall: Patients were treated with nivolumab at 3 mg/kg, and this was given intravenously every 2 weeks. Study outcomes and limitations: Newly diagnosed patients had baseline TCR diversity that was reportedly lower than that of healthy donors. Factors driving the repertoire differences, possibly disease activity or prior therapy, remain undefined. Prior to therapy, complete responders displayed diversity much like that of newly diagnosed patients.

V was shortened by 4 bases and J by 5 bases, with 13 bases between the two germline ends. This CDR3 has 13 residues. Per germline, CDR1 SGHRS and CDR2 YFSETQ. Profiling relied on immunoSEQ multiplex PCR, and the TCRdb table lists in-frame clones only, not all of them. The sample consists of more than 25,000 clones, 70% to 90% of them appearing once. Each and every patient relapsed after autologous stem cell transplantation, and patients got differing brentuximab vedotin exposure. PBMCs were thawed, and CD8+ T cells were then isolated from them by magnetic negative selection. This TCR derives from a human donor with classical Hodgkin lymphoma. Sequencing used CD8+ T cells from blood, obtained at baseline. The rearrangement joins TRBV5-1 to TRBJ2-7; tentatively, D is TRBD1 (6 bases). The CDR3 DNA follows: TGCGCCAGCAGCCTGGCAGGGGTCCACGAGCAGTACTTC. It is translated as CASSLAGVHEQYF. The entire variable domain, with the rest obtained from reference TRBV5-1 and TRBJ2-7, is as follows: KAGVTQTPRYLIKTRGQQVTLSCSPISGHRSVSWYQQTPGQGLQFLFEYFSETQRNKGNFPGRFSGRQFSNSRSEMNVSTLELGDSALYLCASSLAGVHEQYFGPGTRLTVT.